This TCR beta chain is from a study of blood T cell repertoires in COVID-19. Study-level information: COVID-19 samples, acute and convalescent, were from the United States, Italy and Spain. The cDNA or gDNA used as material had been derived from T cells, B-cell-depleted T cells, or PBMCs.

Profiling relied on immunoSEQ multiplex PCR, and the TCRdb table lists in-frame clones only, not all of them. Of about 16,000 clones listed, nearly 90% are singletons. The CDR3 covers 15 residues. The V gene's germline CDR1 is WSHSY and CDR2 SAAADI. V shed 5 bases, J shed 1 base, and the junction held 5 bases outside the gene matches. Sequenced sample: peripheral blood. The chain carries TRBV10-2 and TRBJ1-1, with 9 positions matching TRBD1. The TCR originated in a human donor in a cohort sampled during active COVID-19. The CDR3 protein is CASSNPGQGNTEAFF. Written as DNA, the CDR3 is TGCGCCAGCAGTAATCCGGGACAGGGGAACACTGAAGCTTTCTTT.